This T cell receptor (beta chain) was identified in a study of blood T cell repertoires in COVID-19. Study summary: The origin of the acute and convalescent COVID-19 samples was the United States, Italy and Spain.

Sequencing used immunoSEQ multiplex PCR; TCRdb keeps in-frame clones, though not all of them. The profile covers more than 250,000 clones, with 84% appearing a single time and 8% to 9.5% taken by the ten largest. The sample was peripheral blood. This sequence originates from a human donor in a cohort sampled during active COVID-19.

CDR3 DNA sequence: TGTGCCTGGTATAACAGTCCCTACGAGCAGTACTTC. Translation: CAWYNSPYEQYF. The V call is TRBV30, the J call TRBJ2-7; no clear D. CDR1 is GTSNPN, CDR2 SVGIG, per germline (reference sequence). V was shortened by 5 bases and J by 2 bases, with 10 bases between the two germline ends. CDR3 size: 12 residues.